This entry lists 12 T cell receptor beta chains sequenced from one sample in a study of blood T cell repertoires in COVID-19. The data were produced by immunoSEQ multiplex PCR, yet TCRdb's version contains in-frame clones alone and is incomplete. In the table there are tens of thousands of clones, less than 90% of which are singletons. Material: peripheral blood. The source is a human donor in a cohort sampled during active COVID-19.

The J gene is TRBJ1-2, the V gene TRBV4-3; a possible D gene is TRBD1 (5 bases). Germline assignment: CDR1 LGHNA and CDR2 YSLEER. V shed 4 bases and J shed 1 base, with 13 bases lying between them. This CDR3 region has 15 residues. Written as DNA, the CDR3 is TGCGCCAGCAGCCTTCTTTATGACAGTAACTATGGCTACACCTTC. This codes for CASSLLYDSNYGYTF.

The chain recombines TRBV19 with TRBJ2-7; TRBD1 is a possible D gene (6 bases). CDR3 length: 14 residues. Germline CDR1 and CDR2: LNHDA and SQIVND (reference sequence). The germline V and J ends were trimmed by 5 bases and 5 bases, with 16 bases remaining between them. In DNA form, the CDR3 reads TGTGCCAGTAGTGGCAAAGTGGGGGCCCACGAGCAGTACTTC. As protein: CASSGKVGAHEQYF.

In this sample, this clone turned up a few times. The CDR3, as DNA: TGTGCCAGCAGAAAGGGGGGGAAAAATTCACCCCTCCACTTT. Translating it yields CASRKGGKNSPLHF. The chain has TRBV7-2 and TRBJ1-6; tentative D call: TRBD1 (6 bases). Germline CDR1 is SGHTA and CDR2 is FQGNSA. This CDR3 has 14 residues. The V end lost 6 bases, the J end lost 7 bases, and 13 bases lay between the germline ends.

This clone appeared a single time. This sequence joins TRBV9 and TRBJ1-3; 9 nucleotides align to TRBD1. From germline, CDR1 is SGDLS and CDR2 YYNGEE. Trimming at V came to 2 bases and at J to 8 bases, leaving 11 bases not matched to a gene. This CDR3 contains 16 residues. CDR3 sequence reads: CASSVRDREFGDTIYF. DNA of the CDR3: TGTGCCAGCAGCGTCCGGGACAGGGAATTTGGGGACACCATATATTTT.

This clone appeared a single time. The chain employs TRBV6-5 and TRBJ2-7; 8 bases match TRBD1. Germline trimming cut 4 bases from V and 3 bases from J; bases unmatched to any gene: 8. Looked up from germline, CDR1 is MNHEY and CDR2 is SVGAGI. The CDR3 sequence is 15 residues long. For the CDR3, the DNA is TGTGCCAGCAGTTCAGGGGGCCTAGGGGACTACGAGCAGTACTTC. Its translation: CASSSGGLGDYEQYF.

This clone was counted only a few times. This sequence joins TRBV29-1 and TRBJ1-3; D uncertain. Germline CDR1 SQVTM, CDR2 ANQGSEA. V was trimmed by 4 bases and J by 0 bases, leaving 7 bases between them. This CDR3 spans 13 amino acids. CDR3 bases: TGCAGCGTTGGGGCAGTCTCTGGAAACACCATATATTTT. Its protein is CSVGAVSGNTIYF.

The chain carries TRBV24-1 and TRBJ2-1, with a tentative D call TRBD2 (5 bases). Trimming stripped 5 bases from V and 0 bases from J, with 19 bases between. CDR3 size: 18 residues. Germline assignment: CDR1 KGHDR and CDR2 SFDVKD. The CDR3 reads CATSGNPVRAYSYNEQFF. CDR3 DNA: TGTGCCACCAGTGGCAACCCAGTGCGGGCCTACTCCTACAATGAGCAGTTCTTC.

CDR3 region: CATSDGPLSGSTDTQYF. The CDR3 bases are TGTGCCACCAGTGATGGTCCCCTAAGCGGTAGCACAGATACGCAGTATTTT. The chain couples TRBV24-1 to TRBJ2-3, with D maybe TRBD2 (5 bases). Trimming left V 3 bases short and J 0 bases short, with 15 bases between. The CDR3 has 17 amino acids. CDR1 is KGHDR and CDR2 is SFDVKD in the germline V gene.

The chain employs TRBV6-5 and TRBJ2-1, with 7 bases that match TRBD1. This CDR3 is 14 amino acids long. The germline V gene has CDR1 MNHEY and CDR2 SVGAGI. The V gene end was trimmed by 5 bases and the J gene end by 3 bases; junction bases not matched to a gene: 4. In nucleotides, the CDR3 is TGTGCCAGCAGTCCGGGACAGTTCTACAATGAGCAGTTCTTC. This encodes CASSPGQFYNEQFF.

The chain carries TRBV14 and TRBJ2-3; D is perhaps TRBD2 (7 bases). Germline V gives CDR1 SGHDN, CDR2 FVKESK. V was pared by 3 bases and J by 2 bases, with 15 bases between. The length of the CDR3 is 16 residues. CDR3 residues: CASSHNLGGHTDTQYF. The DNA of the CDR3 is TGTGCCAGCAGCCATAACCTCGGGGGGCACACAGATACGCAGTATTTT.

The chain couples TRBV5-6 to TRBJ2-1; 9 bases agree with TRBD2. V dropped 5 bases and J dropped 4; count of bases not matched to a gene: 7. Germline CDR1 and CDR2: SGHDT and YYEEEE. The CDR3 covers 15 residues. The CDR3 region is CASRLAGGVYNEQFF. For the CDR3, the DNA is TGTGCCAGCAGACTAGCGGGCGGCGTGTACAATGAGCAGTTCTTC.

For the CDR3, the DNA is TGTGCCAGCAGCTTAGGACAGGGGGCTGGCTATGGCTACACCTTC. It encodes CASSLGQGAGYGYTF. This chain joins TRBV7-9 and TRBJ1-2; 10 bases are a match to TRBD1. The trim removed 1 base at V and 4 bases at J, leaving 3 bases unmatched. This CDR3 is built from 15 residues. From germline, CDR1 is SEHNR and CDR2 FQNEAQ (reference sequence).